This TCR beta chain was documented in a study of identifying expanded T cells in peripheral blood. Study-level points and caveats: Across healthy donors, higher total template counts meant significantly greater approximately two-week count variance. Over two and four weeks, about 15 and 18 clones changed, versus approximately 1.1 between replicates.

Collection occurred without any documented infections or immune events in donors. Sequenced by immunoSEQ multiplex PCR; TCRdb stores in-frame clones only, minus some. The repertoire has tens of thousands of clones, 89% of them found once; the top ten carry approximately 3%. As for this clone: Its specificity is unknown.

CDR1 is SQVTM, CDR2 ANQGSEA, per germline. This CDR3 spans 11 amino acids. V was shortened by 4 bases and J by 5 bases, with 8 bases between the two germline ends. The TCR originated in a person aged 18 to 70 in good health. V and J are TRBV29-1 and TRBJ2-5; D is ambiguous. The sample consisted of blood. In DNA, the CDR3 is TGCAGCGTTGCTCGTGGGGAGACCCAGTACTTC. Residues: CSVARGETQYF. Filled out from reference TRBV29-1 and TRBJ2-5, the complete variable domain reads SAVISQKPSRDICQRGTSLTIQCQVDSQVTMMFWYRQQPGQSLTLIATANQGSEATYESGFVIDKFPISRPNLTFSTLTVSNMSPEDSSIYLCSVARGETQYFGPGTRLLVL.